One sample yielded the 6 T cell receptor beta chains listed below, sequenced in a study of T-cell reconstitution after alpha-beta-depleted transplantation in children. Preparation of the TCRbeta library used unique molecular identifiers. TCRdb reprocessed the PCR reads with MiXCR, giving one entry per CDR3 protein. Seen here are 800,000 to 1,000,000 distinct CDR3 sequences, about 30% observed once, and the top ten hold about 28%. The sequencing used PBMCs, mostly from graft donor cells, collected 360 days after TCRalphabeta/CD19-depleted stem cell transplant. These TCRs come from a boy under three years old who had a stem cell transplant for SCID, so the T cells may come from the graft donor.

V gene TRBV11-2 combines with J gene TRBJ1-6, with D unresolved. The CDR3 sequence is 18 residues long. CDR1 SGHAT and CDR2 FQNNGV come from the germline V gene. With 5 bases removed from V and 9 bases from J, the gap between germline ends came to 26 bases. CDR3 coding DNA: TGTGCCAGCAGCCCCCGAGGCAAGGTGGTCACTATCGGTTCACCCCTCCACTTT. Translation: CASSPRGKVVTIGSPLHF.

This chain uses TRBV29-1 with TRBJ1-4; tentatively, D is TRBD1 (5 bases). The V and J ends lost 4 bases and 4 bases respectively, with 10 bases between them. Germline V gene data show CDR1 as SQVTM and CDR2 as ANQGSEA. The CDR3 sequence is 13 residues long. The CDR3 reads CSVGGGSNEKLFF. CDR3 sequence (DNA): TGCAGCGTTGGGGGCGGGAGTAATGAAAAACTGTTTTTT.

The chain is built from TRBV29-1 and TRBJ1-2; no firm D call. Germline lookup yields CDR1 SQVTM and CDR2 ANQGSEA. The CDR3 has 12 amino acids. V was cut by 3 bases and J by 1 base, with 6 bases left in between. This CDR3 reads CSVESVNYGYTF. For the CDR3, the DNA is TGCAGCGTTGAGTCGGTTAACTATGGCTACACCTTC.

This clonotype was picked up a small number of times. The chain is built from TRBV7-3 and TRBJ2-1, with D perhaps assigned TRBD1 or TRBD2 (5 bases each). Deletions cut 8 bases from V and 7 bases from J, with 33 bases between. CDR1 is SGHTA, CDR2 FQGTGA, per germline. The CDR3 runs to 19 residues. CDR3 DNA sequence: TGTGCCAGCTCCCTACGGGGCCAAATGGAGAGGGTAGGGAGAAATGAGCAGTTCTTC. As protein: CASSLRGQMERVGRNEQFF.

V is TRBV9 and J is TRBJ2-1, with TRBD1 as a possible D gene (5 bases). The germline V gene encodes CDR1 SGDLS and CDR2 YYNGEE. The V end lost 0 bases, the J end lost 2 bases, and 9 bases lay between the germline ends. The CDR3 length is 15 residues. The CDR3 protein is CASSVEGATYNEQFF. The CDR3 nucleotides are TGTGCCAGCAGCGTAGAAGGGGCAACCTACAATGAGCAGTTCTTC.

This clonotype showed up just a few times. The chain employs TRBV7-3 and TRBJ1-1; 8 bases agree with TRBD1. J lost 8 bases, V lost 3 bases, and 8 bases had no gene match. Germline CDR1 SGHTA, CDR2 FQGTGA. The CDR3 consists of 14 residues. CDR3 sequence reads: CASSFYPGTGEAFF. The CDR3 DNA reads as TGTGCCAGCAGCTTTTACCCTGGGACAGGCGAAGCTTTCTTT.